This entry concerns a single T cell receptor beta chain. The protocol was immunoSEQ multiplex PCR, while the TCRdb copy is restricted to in-frame clones and leaves out a portion. This table holds 150,000 to 200,000 clones, around 74% found once. This entry is derived from a study of blood T cell repertoires in COVID-19. The germline gives CDR1 SEHNR, CDR2 FQNEAQ (reference sequence). The V segment lost 6 bases and the J segment 6 bases; nucleotides outside the gene matches: 7. The CDR3 runs to 14 residues. This rearrangement joins TRBV7-9 to TRBJ1-5; 8 bases map to TRBD1. The sequencing input was peripheral blood. The TCR originated in a man between 70 and 80 years old with acute or convalescent COVID-19. The CDR3 region is CASSRTGGGQPQHF. DNA for the CDR3: TGTGCCAGCAGTCGTACAGGGGGAGGTCAGCCCCAGCATTTT.